Each of the 3 T cell receptor beta chains below was sequenced from the same sample in a study of T-cell reconstitution after alpha-beta-depleted transplantation in children (dated by TCRdb to the mid-2010s). This specimen's treatment or condition label, per the study, means: allogeneic hematopoietic cell transplantation with graft depleted of TCRalphabeta T cells and CD19 B cells. Preparation of the library involved PCR. Instrument used: Illumina HiSeq 2500. TCR library preparation used molecular barcoding, with unique molecular identifiers applied to normalize quantification of the TCRbeta repertoire. TCRdb trimmed public reads at Q25 via fastp, called clones via MiXCR and kept in-frame beta chains. Each record represents a unique CDR3 protein, reported with the most common genes and DNA among its rows. Here the sample has about 640,000 distinct CDR3 sequences; over 10% occur a single time. The leading ten clones occupy around 2.2% of the sample.

Here the sequenced sample was PBMCs, mostly from graft donor cells, taken 360 days after TCRalphabeta/CD19-depleted stem cell transplant. The receptors originated from a male patient younger than 18 who had a stem cell transplant for acute myeloid leukemia, so the T cells may come from the graft donor.

About this clonotype: With a much larger clone just one base away, this may be a read error. The chain joins TRBV28 to TRBJ2-4; D possibly corresponds to TRBD2 (5 bases). Germline V CDR1 and CDR2: MDHEN, SYDVKM. The CDR3 is made up of 14 amino acids. Trimming took off 3 bases at V and 7 bases at J, with 13 bases between the two ends. The CDR3 region has the DNA TGTGCCAGCAGTTTCCGGGTGGAGGTGAACATTCAGTACTTC. It yields the protein CASSFRVEVNIQYF.

This chain links TRBV4-2 with TRBJ2-3, with 11 bases that match TRBD2. The CDR3 has 17 amino acids. In germline, CDR1 is LGHNA, CDR2 YNFKEQ. J gave up 2 bases and V 3 bases, and 7 bases lay outside the gene matches. The CDR3 reads CASSQQPGLAVTDTQYF. Written as DNA, the CDR3 is TGTGCCAGCAGCCAGCAACCGGGACTAGCGGTCACAGATACGCAGTATTTT.

The chain employs TRBV28 and TRBJ2-3, with 8 bases identical to TRBD1. The germline V gene encodes CDR1 MDHEN and CDR2 SYDVKM. The CDR3 covers 20 residues. Germline trimming cut 5 bases from V and 0 bases from J; bases unmatched to any gene: 19. CDR3 in amino acids: CASSRDHMDRVIGSTDTQYF. The CDR3 DNA is TGTGCCAGCAGTCGTGACCATATGGACAGGGTGATTGGGAGCACAGATACGCAGTATTTT.